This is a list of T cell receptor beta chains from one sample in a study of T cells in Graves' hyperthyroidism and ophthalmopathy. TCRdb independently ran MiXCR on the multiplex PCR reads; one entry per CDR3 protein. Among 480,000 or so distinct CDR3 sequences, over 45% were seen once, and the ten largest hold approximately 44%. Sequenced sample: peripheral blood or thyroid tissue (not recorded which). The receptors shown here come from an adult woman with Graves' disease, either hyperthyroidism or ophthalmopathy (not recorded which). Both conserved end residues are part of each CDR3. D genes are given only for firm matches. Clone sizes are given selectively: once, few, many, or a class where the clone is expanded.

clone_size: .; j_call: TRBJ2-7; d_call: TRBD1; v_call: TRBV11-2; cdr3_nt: TGTGCCAGCAGCTTATGGCAGGGGGTTGGTACCTACGAGCAGTACTTC; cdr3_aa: CASSLWQGVGTYEQYF
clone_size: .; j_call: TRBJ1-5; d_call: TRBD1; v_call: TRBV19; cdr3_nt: TGTGCCACCGCGACAGGGATCCGCAATCAGCCCCAGCATTTT; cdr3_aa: CATATGIRNQPQHF
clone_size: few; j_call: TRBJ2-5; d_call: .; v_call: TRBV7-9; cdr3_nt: TGTGCCAGCAACCGACAAACCCAAGAGACCCAGTACTTC; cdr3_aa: CASNRQTQETQYF
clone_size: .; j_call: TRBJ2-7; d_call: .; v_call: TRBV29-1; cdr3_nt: TGCAGCGTTAGTAGTGAAGCATACGAGCAGTACTTC; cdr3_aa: CSVSSEAYEQYF
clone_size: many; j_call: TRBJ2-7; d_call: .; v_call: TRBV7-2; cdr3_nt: TGTGCCAGCAGCCCTGGGCTGGCGAACTACGAGCAGTACTTC; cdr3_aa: CASSPGLANYEQYF
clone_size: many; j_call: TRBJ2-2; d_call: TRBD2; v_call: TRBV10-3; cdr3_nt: TGTGCCATCCCTCTGAAGCGGGAGTATCCTGGGGAGCTGTTTTTT; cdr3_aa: CAIPLKREYPGELFF
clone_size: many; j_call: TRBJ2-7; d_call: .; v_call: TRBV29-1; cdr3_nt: TGCAGCGTAAGGAGTCCGAGGGCCTACGAGCAGTACTTC; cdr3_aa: CSVRSPRAYEQYF
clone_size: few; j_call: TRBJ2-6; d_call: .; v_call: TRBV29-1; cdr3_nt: TGCAGCGTTCAGGCCAACGTCCTGACTTTC; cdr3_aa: CSVQANVLTF
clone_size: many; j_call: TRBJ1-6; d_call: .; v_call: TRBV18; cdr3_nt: TGTGCCAGCTCACCGGACAGCGTTAATTCACCCCTCCACTTT; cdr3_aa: CASSPDSVNSPLHF
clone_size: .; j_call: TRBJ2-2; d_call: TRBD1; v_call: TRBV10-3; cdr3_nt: TGTGCCATCAAGGACAGGGTCACCGGGGAGCTGTTTTTT; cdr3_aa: CAIKDRVTGELFF
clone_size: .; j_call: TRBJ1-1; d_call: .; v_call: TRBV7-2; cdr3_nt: TGTGCCAGCAGCTTGGGCAGGGAAAGCACTGAAGCTTTCTTT; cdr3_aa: CASSLGRESTEAFF
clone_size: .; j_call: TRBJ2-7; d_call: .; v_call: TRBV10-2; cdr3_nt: TGCGCCAGCAGTGAGTTTCGGATGACCTACGAGCAGTACTTC; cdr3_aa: CASSEFRMTYEQYF
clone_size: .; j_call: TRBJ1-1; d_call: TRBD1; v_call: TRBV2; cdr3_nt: TGTGCCAGCAGTAGCCAGGGACAGGGTAAAGCTGAAGCTTTCTTT; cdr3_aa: CASSSQGQGKAEAFF
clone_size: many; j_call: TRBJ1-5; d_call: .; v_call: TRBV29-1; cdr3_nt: TGCAGCGTTGGGCAGGGAGGCAATCAGCCCCAGCATTTT; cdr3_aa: CSVGQGGNQPQHF
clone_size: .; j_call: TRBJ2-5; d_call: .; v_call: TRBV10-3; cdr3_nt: TGTGCCATAAGGACGTCCCAAGAGACCCAGTACTTC; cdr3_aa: CAIRTSQETQYF
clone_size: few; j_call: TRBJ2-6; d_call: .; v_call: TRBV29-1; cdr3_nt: TGCAGCGTTGGGGCAGGGGTTTCTGGGGCCAACGTCCTGACTTTC; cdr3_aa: CSVGAGVSGANVLTF
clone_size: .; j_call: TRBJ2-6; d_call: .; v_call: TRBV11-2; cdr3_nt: TGTGCCAGCAAGCGCCTCGTGACACTTCCTATCTCTGGGGCCAACGTCCTGACTTTC; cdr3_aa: CASKRLVTLPISGANVLTF
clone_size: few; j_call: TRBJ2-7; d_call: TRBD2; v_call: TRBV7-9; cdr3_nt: TGTGCCAGCAGGAGTTTTAGCGGGATTCAATACGAGCAGTACTTC; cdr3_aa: CASRSFSGIQYEQYF
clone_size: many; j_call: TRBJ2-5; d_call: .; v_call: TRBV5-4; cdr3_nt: TGTGCCAGCAGCTTGGAGACAGGAGCCCGGGAGACCCAGTACTTC; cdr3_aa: CASSLETGARETQYF
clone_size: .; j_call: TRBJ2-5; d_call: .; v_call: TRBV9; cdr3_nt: TGTGCCAGCAGCGTAGCTCAGGAGGGGGAAGAGACCCAGTACTTC; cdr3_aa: CASSVAQEGEETQYF
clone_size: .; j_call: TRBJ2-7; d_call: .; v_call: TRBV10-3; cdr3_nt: TGTGCCATCAGCGACTCAGGTAGCGGAGCCGGGGAGCAGTACTTC; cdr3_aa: CAISDSGSGAGEQYF
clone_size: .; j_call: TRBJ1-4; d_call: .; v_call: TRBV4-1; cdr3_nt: TGCGCCAGCAGCCAAGATCGGCAGGGCTACGAAAAACTGTTTTTT; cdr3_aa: CASSQDRQGYEKLFF
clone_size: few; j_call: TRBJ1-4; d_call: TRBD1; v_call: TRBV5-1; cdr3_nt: TGCGCCAGCAGCTTGGGGGACAGGGGAAAGGAAAAACTGTTTTTT; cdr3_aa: CASSLGDRGKEKLFF
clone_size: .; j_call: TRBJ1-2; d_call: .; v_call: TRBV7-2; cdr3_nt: TGTGCCAGCACCCCCGGCGGGAGGTACGATGGCTACACCTTC; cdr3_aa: CASTPGGRYDGYTF
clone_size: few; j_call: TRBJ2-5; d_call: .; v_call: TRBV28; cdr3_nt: TGTGCCAGCGCCGGGGGCAGGGAAGGAGAGACCCAGTACTTC; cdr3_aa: CASAGGREGETQYF
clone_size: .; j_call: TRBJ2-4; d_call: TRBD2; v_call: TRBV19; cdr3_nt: TGTGCCAGTAGTACTTTAGCGGGCGGGGGGGGGTGGGACATTCAGTACTTC; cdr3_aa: CASSTLAGGGGWDIQYF
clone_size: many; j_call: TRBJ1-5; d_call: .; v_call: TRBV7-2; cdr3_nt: TGTGCCAGCAGCTTGGGCTTTCCAAGTCAGCCCCAGCATTTT; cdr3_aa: CASSLGFPSQPQHF
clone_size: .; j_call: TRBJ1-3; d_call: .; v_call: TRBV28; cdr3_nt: TGTGCCAGCAGCGTAACCGGGACACCCGGGGACACCATATATTTT; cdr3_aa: CASSVTGTPGDTIYF
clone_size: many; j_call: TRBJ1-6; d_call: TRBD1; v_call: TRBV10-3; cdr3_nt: TGTGCCACCGGGCGGGACAGCCTTAATTCACCCCTCCACTTT; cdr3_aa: CATGRDSLNSPLHF
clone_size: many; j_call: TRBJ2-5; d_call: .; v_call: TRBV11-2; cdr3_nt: TGTGCCAGCAGCTCCTTTACCCCCCAATGGCAGGGTGGGCAAGAGACCCAGTACTTC; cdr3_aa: CASSSFTPQWQGGQETQYF
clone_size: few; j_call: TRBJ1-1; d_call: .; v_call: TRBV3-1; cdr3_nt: TGTGCCAGCAGCCATATTCCTGGGACTTTTGAAGCTTTCTTT; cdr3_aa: CASSHIPGTFEAFF
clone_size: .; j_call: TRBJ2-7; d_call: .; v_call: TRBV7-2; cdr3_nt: TGTGCCAGCAGCCAAGTGCCGACGGTACGCTACGAGCAGTACTTC; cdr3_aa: CASSQVPTVRYEQYF
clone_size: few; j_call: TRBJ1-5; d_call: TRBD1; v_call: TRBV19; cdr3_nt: TGTGCCAGTTCCTCGGGGACAGGCAGGGATCAGCCCCAGCATTTT; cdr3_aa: CASSSGTGRDQPQHF
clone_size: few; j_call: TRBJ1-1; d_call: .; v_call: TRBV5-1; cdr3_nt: TGCGCCAGCAGCTTCAACAACCTCGGGGACACTGAAGCTTTCTTT; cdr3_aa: CASSFNNLGDTEAFF
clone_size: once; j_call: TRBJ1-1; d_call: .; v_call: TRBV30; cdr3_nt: TGTGCCTGGAAATCCCGGGGGAAGAACACTGGAGCTTTCTTT; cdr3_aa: CAWKSRGKNTGAFF
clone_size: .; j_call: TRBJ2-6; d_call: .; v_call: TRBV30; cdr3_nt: TGTGCCTGGAGTAGGGGAGTAGCATCCCCTGGGGCCAACGTCCTGACTTTC; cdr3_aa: CAWSRGVASPGANVLTF
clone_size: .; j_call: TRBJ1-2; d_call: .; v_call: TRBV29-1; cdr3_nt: TGCAGCTCCCCGACGTCTAACTATGGCTACACCTTC; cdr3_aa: CSSPTSNYGYTF
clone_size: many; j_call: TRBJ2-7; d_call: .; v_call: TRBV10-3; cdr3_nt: TGTGCCATCAGTGAGTCGCGGACAATTCAATACGAGCAGTACTTC; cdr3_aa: CAISESRTIQYEQYF
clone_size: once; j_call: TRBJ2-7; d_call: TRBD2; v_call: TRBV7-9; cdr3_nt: TGTGCCAGCAGATCCCTAGCGGAGGTTACCTACGAGCAGTACTTC; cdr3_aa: CASRSLAEVTYEQYF
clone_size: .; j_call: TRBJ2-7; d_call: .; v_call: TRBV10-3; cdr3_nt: TGTGCCATCAGTGCCGGGGGAACATCTTACGAGCAGTACTTC; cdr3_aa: CAISAGGTSYEQYF
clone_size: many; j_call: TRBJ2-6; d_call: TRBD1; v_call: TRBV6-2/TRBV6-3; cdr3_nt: TGTGCCAGCAGTTACTCGACAGGGACTGGGGCCAACGTCCTGACTTTC; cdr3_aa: CASSYSTGTGANVLTF